This T cell receptor beta chain was sequenced for a study of Tregs in tolerant kidney transplant recipients. General study results and limits: Few patients were studied, so findings need validation in larger groups. No direct test of biological reproducibility was done here.

Unstimulated Tregs (CD4+CD25+CD127-) and CD4+CD25- non-Tregs were sorted from PBMCs. Comment on this clone: No antigen is known for it.

The CDR3 totals 17 residues. Deletions cut 3 bases from V and 5 bases from J, with 22 bases between. CDR1 and CDR2 (germline): MNHEY, SMNVEV (reference sequence). Repertoires were generated with immunoSEQ multiplex PCR, while TCRdb's copy carries only in-frame clones and drops some. The sample carries some 90,000 clones, more than 90% recorded once. The material sequenced was CD8+ T cells from blood. The chain combines TRBV27 with TRBJ1-1; weak D call: TRBD1 (5 bases). The source of this sequence is a human donor in good health. The CDR3 DNA is TGTGCCAGCAGTTTTATATCAGGGATGGGGGTCGGGACTGAAGCTTTCTTT. Translation: CASSFISGMGVGTEAFF.